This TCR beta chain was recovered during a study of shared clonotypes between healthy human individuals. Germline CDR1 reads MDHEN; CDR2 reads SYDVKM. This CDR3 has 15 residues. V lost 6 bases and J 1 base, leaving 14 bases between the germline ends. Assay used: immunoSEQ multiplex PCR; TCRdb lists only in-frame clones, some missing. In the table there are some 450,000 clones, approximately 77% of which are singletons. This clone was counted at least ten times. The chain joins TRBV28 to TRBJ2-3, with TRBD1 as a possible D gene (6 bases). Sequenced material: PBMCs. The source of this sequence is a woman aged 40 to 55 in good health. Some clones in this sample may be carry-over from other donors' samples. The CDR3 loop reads CASSTPGHRTDTQYF. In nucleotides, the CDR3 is TGTGCCAGCAGCACCCCGGGACACCGCACAGATACGCAGTATTTT.